These 14 T cell receptor beta chains came from one sample sequenced in a study of Graves' ophthalmopathy and Graves' hyperthyroidism. Scientists amplified the TCR beta CDR3 regions from RNA transcripts. The first round was an RT-PCR with HTBI primers, and the second round was a multiplex PCR. Each CDR3 protein is one row after TCRdb ran MiXCR on the multiplex PCR reads. The table shows over a million distinct CDR3 sequences, with around a third occurring only once. Sequencing used peripheral blood or thyroid tissue (not recorded which). The source of these receptors is an adult man with Graves' hyperthyroidism.

The chain uses TRBV6-6 and TRBJ2-5; D unresolved. Germline V gives CDR1 MNHNY, CDR2 SVGAGI (reference sequence). The V end lost 3 bases, the J end lost 3 bases, and 11 bases lay between the germline ends. The CDR3 is 14 amino acids. In DNA form, the CDR3 reads TGTGCCAGCAGTTATCGGGCAGGAAAAGAGACCCAGTACTTC. Translated: CASSYRAGKETQYF.

The chain employs TRBV15 and TRBJ1-3, with D unresolved. V gave up 8 bases and J gave up 0 bases, with 14 bases separating them. Germline CDR1 is LNHNV and CDR2 is YYDKDF (reference sequence). CDR3 length equals 15 residues. The CDR3 is CATSPGRVSGNTIYF. The CDR3 DNA sequence: TGTGCCACCTCTCCGGGAAGAGTCTCTGGAAACACCATATATTTT.

This clonotype was counted many times. The V call is TRBV9, the J call TRBJ2-2; possibly TRBD1 for D (5 bases). With 0 bases removed from V and 3 bases from J, the gap between germline ends came to 12 bases. Germline V lookup: CDR1 SGDLS, CDR2 YYNGEE. CDR3 length: 16 amino acids. CDR3 sequence reads: CASSVGSGADTGELFF. The CDR3 nucleotides are TGTGCCAGCAGCGTAGGATCTGGGGCGGACACCGGGGAGCTGTTTTTT.

The table lists this clonotype with a count of one. J is TRBJ2-7 and V is TRBV24-1; 10 nucleotides line up with TRBD2. Germline CDR1 is KGHDR and CDR2 is SFDVKD. The CDR3 covers 15 residues. Trimming took 9 bases from V and 4 from J; bases not matched to a gene: 11. The CDR3 region is CATGSSSGSLYEQYF. The CDR3 coding sequence is TGTGCCACCGGTTCGTCTAGCGGGAGTCTGTACGAGCAGTACTTC.

This clonotype was counted ten times or more. The chain carries TRBV6-6 and TRBJ2-7, with 7 bases matching TRBD1. The ends lost 8 bases at V and 5 bases at J; junction bases unmatched: 9. Germline CDR1 reads MNHNY; CDR2 reads SVGAGI (reference sequence). CDR3 length: 13 residues. CDR3 region: CASWTGFSHEQYF. The CDR3 DNA reads as TGTGCCAGCTGGACAGGTTTTTCCCACGAGCAGTACTTC.

In its sample, this clonotype was seen many times. This chain uses TRBV13 with TRBJ1-3; D uncertain. CDR3 length: 14 residues. CDR1 is PRHDT, CDR2 FYEKMQ, per germline (reference sequence). Between the trimmed V and J ends, which lost 5 bases and 2 bases, there was a span of 10 bases. Written as DNA, the CDR3 is TGTGCCAGCAGCCTAAACGGGCCTGGAAACACCATATATTTT. Protein: CASSLNGPGNTIYF.

The CDR3 DNA follows: TGTGCCAGCAGTTTATCCCTTGACAGGGGCTATGGCTACACCTTC. Translation gives CASSLSLDRGYGYTF. This chain links TRBV27 with TRBJ1-2; TRBD1 aligns across 8 bases. With V trimmed by 0 bases and J by 4 bases, 4 bases remained unmatched. The CDR3 is 15 residues long. Germline CDR1 and CDR2: MNHEY and SMNVEV (reference sequence).

The rearrangement uses TRBV10-3 and TRBJ1-2; D is undetermined. The CDR3 loop spans 12 amino acids. V was shortened by 7 bases and J by 4 bases, with 10 bases between the two germline ends. Germline CDR1 and CDR2: ENHRY and SYGVKD. Here the CDR3 DNA reads TGTGCCATCACTAGCGGGAGCTATGGCTACACCTTC. Translating gives CAITSGSYGYTF.

The V and J genes are TRBV5-4 and TRBJ1-5, with D perhaps TRBD1 (5 bases). Germline V gives CDR1 SGHNT, CDR2 YYREEE (reference sequence). CDR3 size: 15 residues. Trimming cost V 0 bases and J 8 bases, with 15 bases left between them. The CDR3 DNA sequence: TGTGCCAGCAGCTTGGACCCCGGCGGGACGGAGCCCCAGCATTTT. Protein product: CASSLDPGGTEPQHF.

The chain links TRBV2 to TRBJ2-2; tentative D call: TRBD2 (6 bases). V was cut by 7 bases and J by 4 bases, with 22 bases left in between. The V gene's germline CDR1 is SNHLY and CDR2 FYNNEI. The CDR3 contains 17 residues. In DNA, the CDR3 is TGTGCCAGCAAATGGGGAACATCGGTGGGAGGCACCGGGGAGCTGTTTTTT. Protein sequence: CASKWGTSVGGTGELFF. The full variable domain, in which reference TRBV2 and TRBJ2-2 provide the parts outside the CDR3, is EPEVTQTPSHQVTQMGQEVILRCVPISNHLYFYWYRQILGQKVEFLVSFYNNEISEKSEIFDDQFSVERPDGSNFTLKIRSTKLEDSAMYFCASKWGTSVGGTGELFFGEGSRLTVL.

This clonotype was recorded many times. The V gene is TRBV7-2, the J gene TRBJ2-7; possibly TRBD2 for D (6 bases). Trimming removed 5 bases from V and 1 base from J, with 15 bases in between. In germline, CDR1 is SGHTA, CDR2 FQGNSA. This CDR3 is 15 amino acids long. DNA of the CDR3: TGTGCCAGCAGCACCGGAGGGGCAGGGTCCTACGAGCAGTACTTC. This encodes CASSTGGAGSYEQYF.

This clonotype was seen a single time. The rearrangement links TRBV6-9 to TRBJ2-7; 8 nucleotides line up with TRBD1. J was trimmed by 3 bases and V by 5 bases; bases with no gene match: 9. This CDR3 has 15 residues. In germline, CDR1 is MNHGY, CDR2 SVAAGI. The CDR3 protein is CASSEASGQGYEQYF. The CDR3 DNA reads as TGTGCCAGCAGTGAAGCATCCGGACAGGGCTACGAGCAGTACTTC.

This clonotype has more than one count but fewer than ten. The chain recombines TRBV7-9 with TRBJ1-1; D unresolved. Germline V gene lookup returns CDR1 SEHNR and CDR2 FQNEAQ (reference sequence). The ends were cut back, 11 bases at V and 4 bases at J, with 8 bases in the middle. This CDR3 has 10 residues. CDR3 DNA: TGTGCCGGCTGGGGCACTGAAGCTTTCTTT. Protein sequence: CAGWGTEAFF.

The sample holds many counts of this clonotype. J is TRBJ1-4 and V is TRBV9; D not resolved. In germline, CDR1 is SGDLS, CDR2 YYNGEE. CDR3 length: 14 amino acids. V shed 4 bases and J shed 6 bases, with 13 bases lying between them. The CDR3 DNA follows: TGTGCCAGCAGCCATGACCTAGACCATGAAAAACTGTTTTTT. Translating it yields CASSHDLDHEKLFF.